This entry lists 9 T cell receptor beta chains sequenced from one sample in a study of shared clonotypes between healthy human individuals. Measured with immunoSEQ multiplex PCR; TCRdb has only the in-frame clones, and not every one. The table shows around 320,000 clones, with roughly 91% occurring only once. The sequenced sample was memory CD8+ T cells sorted from blood. Subset: CD45RO+ cells pooled with CCR7-negative TemRA cells. The source is a man aged 18 to 30 in good health.

The CDR3 DNA follows: TGCGCCAGCGGACAGCGAAACACCGGGGAGCTGTTTTTT. The encoded protein is CASGQRNTGELFF. The chain couples TRBV5-1 to TRBJ2-2; D perhaps matches TRBD1 (6 bases). Germline V gene lookup returns CDR1 SGHRS and CDR2 YFSETQ. The CDR3 consists of 13 residues. The V and J ends lost 7 bases and 2 bases respectively, with 9 bases between them.

This chain joins TRBV11-2 and TRBJ1-1; tentatively, D is TRBD1 (5 bases). This CDR3 comprises 15 residues. The germline V gene encodes CDR1 SGHAT and CDR2 FQNNGV. The V and J ends lost 4 bases and 0 bases respectively, with 12 bases between them. CDR3 in DNA: TGTGCCAGCAGCTCATCGGGACGGATGAACACTGAAGCTTTCTTT. Protein sequence: CASSSSGRMNTEAFF.

This rearrangement joins TRBV11-2 to TRBJ1-3, with D perhaps TRBD1 (5 bases). This CDR3 is 16 amino acids long. Germline CDR1 SGHAT, CDR2 FQNNGV. Trimming removed 3 bases from V and 4 bases from J, with 16 bases in between. The CDR3 loop reads CASSFWDREIGNTIYF. DNA for the CDR3: TGTGCCAGCAGCTTCTGGGACCGGGAAATCGGAAACACCATATATTTT. Supplemented by reference TRBV11-2 and TRBJ1-3, the full variable domain reads EAGVAQSPRYKIIEKRQSVAFWCNPISGHATLYWYQQILGQGPKLLIQFQNNGVVDDSQLPKDRFSAERLKGVDSTLKIQPAKLEDSAVYLCASSFWDREIGNTIYFGEGSWLTVV.

The rearrangement joins TRBV10-2 to TRBJ2-1; a possible D gene is TRBD2 (5 bases). The germline V gene encodes CDR1 WSHSY and CDR2 SAAADI. This CDR3 is built from 12 residues. V was clipped by 0 bases and J by 15 bases, with 12 bases between them. The CDR3 bases are TGCGCCAGCAGTGAGTCGAGGGCTATTACGTTCTTC. Its protein product is CASSESRAITFF.

This chain joins TRBV10-3 and TRBJ2-3, with a tentative D call TRBD2 (6 bases). Trimming stripped 4 bases from V and 2 bases from J, with 13 bases between. There are 15 residues in the CDR3. Per the germline V gene, CDR1 is ENHRY and CDR2 is SYGVKD. Here the CDR3 reads CAISGGGSNTDTQYF. In DNA form, the CDR3 reads TGTGCCATCAGTGGTGGGGGGTCAAACACAGATACGCAGTATTTT.

The chain links TRBV9 to TRBJ2-2; D might be TRBD1 or TRBD2, each matching 6 bases. Trimming pared 5 bases from V and 6 bases from J, leaving 17 bases between. Per the germline V gene, CDR1 is SGDLS and CDR2 is YYNGEE. CDR3 size: 15 residues. The DNA for the CDR3 is TGTGCCAGCAGTAGAGGGGGGAAGACCCCCGGGGAGCTGTTTTTT. Translated, it gives CASSRGGKTPGELFF.

The rearrangement links TRBV18 to TRBJ2-4, with TRBD2 identical over 8 bases. With V trimmed by 4 bases and J by 1 base, 6 bases remained unmatched. Germline values: CDR1 KGHSH, CDR2 LQKENI. The CDR3 covers 16 residues. CDR3 DNA sequence: TGTGCCAGCTCACTACTGCGGGGGGTGGCCAAAAACATTCAGTACTTC. It encodes CASSLLRGVAKNIQYF.

The chain employs TRBV5-1 and TRBJ2-1, with no clear D. Germline CDR1 and CDR2: SGHRS and YFSETQ. CDR3 length: 16 amino acids. Between the trimmed V and J ends, which lost 0 bases and 3 bases, there was a span of 13 bases. The CDR3 sequence is CASSLVSGVHYNEQFF. The DNA for the CDR3 is TGCGCCAGCAGCTTGGTTAGTGGGGTACACTACAATGAGCAGTTCTTC. The full variable domain, rest sourced from reference TRBV5-1 and TRBJ2-1, is KAGVTQTPRYLIKTRGQQVTLSCSPISGHRSVSWYQQTPGQGLQFLFEYFSETQRNKGNFPGRFSGRQFSNSRSEMNVSTLELGDSALYLCASSLVSGVHYNEQFFGPGTRLTVL.

This chain links TRBV5-1 with TRBJ2-7, with D maybe TRBD2 (6 bases). V gave up 4 bases and J gave up 4 bases, with 15 bases separating them. CDR3 length: 14 amino acids. In germline, CDR1 is SGHRS, CDR2 YFSETQ. This CDR3 is CASSRGEVAYEQYF. The CDR3 region has the DNA TGCGCCAGCAGCCGAGGGGAGGTAGCGTACGAGCAGTACTTC.